This TCR beta chain was identified during a study of T cells in Graves' hyperthyroidism and ophthalmopathy (dated by TCRdb to between 2017 and 2020). As for the study more broadly: Peripheral blood samples were taken at the time of initial diagnosis, prior to any treatment. Following sampling, methimazole starting at 30 mg daily was given to hyperthyroidism patients, and high-dose intravenous methylprednisolone was given to ophthalmopathy patients. TCR V-J signatures able to tell the groups apart were searched for in a discovery cohort of approximately 95 patients, of whom under 45 had Graves' ophthalmopathy and about 60 had stable Graves' hyperthyroidism. Prospective prediction of ophthalmopathy was tested in an independent validation cohort of 18 to 20 hyperthyroidism patients and roughly 16 patients who later progressed to ophthalmopathy. The 85 to 100 discovery patients were randomly split 7:3 into training and test sets. Thyroid tissue and blood T-cell repertoires from about six Graves' hyperthyroidism patients were also compared in the study. The paper describes TCR Vbeta CDR3 sequencing of around 140 peripheral blood samples, made up of 43 ophthalmopathy patients, approximately 73 hyperthyroidism patients and 17 progressor patients. General conclusions and limits of the study: In validation, the model predicted progression to ophthalmopathy a median of around six months before onset, with about 70% sensitivity and 72.22% specificity. Most expanded thyroid clonotypes (frequency above 0.001) were also detected in blood, a finding suggesting that blood repertoires may reflect thyroid immune responses. Sample size was not statistically predetermined, and blinding of investigators to group allocation was not performed. A model built on a 13 V-J signature distinguished ophthalmopathy from stable hyperthyroidism, reaching approximately 89% sensitivity and approximately 83% specificity in cross-validation and 80%/75% in testing.

This clonotype was seen only a few times. Its specific antigen is unknown. Base qualities are not provided; no much larger clone lies one nucleotide away. Stable Graves' hyperthyroidism was defined as the absence of progression to ophthalmopathy over 18 months of follow-up. Hyperthyroidism patients were newly diagnosed, had a disease duration of under 2 months, and were aged 18 to 65 years. The study excluded patients with uncontrolled infections, other autoimmune diseases, pregnancy or lactation. Diagnoses were established on the basis of clinical symptoms, serum thyroxine and TRAb, thyroid ultrasound, and orbital computed tomography. Ficoll-Paque density gradient centrifugation was used to isolate PBMCs from 8.5 to 10 ml of fresh peripheral blood. Total RNA was extracted with Trizol reagent, and quality was checked on an Agilent 2100 Bioanalyzer. Amplification of TCR beta CDR3 regions was carried out from RNA transcripts. The first round of RT-PCR for the TCR CDR3 was performed with the HTBI primer set and the Qiagen OneStep RT-PCR kit. The libraries were constructed in a second round of multiplex PCR and then size-selected and purified. Sequencing of the libraries was done on an Illumina HiSeq2000 using paired-end 100 bp reads. Regarding the original processing steps: SOAPnuke was used to process the raw data, with reads discarded if the reads contained adapters or uncalled bases, had a mean Phred below 15, or lacked an exact constant-primer or identifier match. COPE v1.2.5 was used to merge high-quality paired reads, and clonotypes were defined as unique nucleotide sequences. MiTCR v1.1 was used to align clonotypes to the IMGT TRBV, TRBD and TRBJ reference segments. Analysis was restricted to V-J combinations with a frequency above 0.0001, which covered about 99% of repertoires. A TCS score was defined as the ratio between F50 (clonal expansion) and ExV (chaos), using BLOSUM62-based TCRdist between CDR3 peptides within each V-J. Welch's t-statistics and random forest reduced fewer than 600 V-J features to 13, which were used in a naive Bayes classifier (R e1071). Clones were called with MiXCR by TCRdb after fastp trimmed the public reads at Q25, and only in-frame beta chains were retained. Rows matching on CDR3 protein sequence are summarized as one entry with the most common DNA and genes. In this record, the V and J calls reflect TCRdb's handling and not the investigators' own analysis. In all, the sample holds around 180,000 distinct CDR3 sequences, and over 15% of those were seen once. The ten most abundant clones make up approximately 28% of the sample.

The receptor comes from a woman aged 45-59 years with Graves' hyperthyroidism. Sequenced: blood.

The CDR3 protein is CASSQDGIGDVNGYTF. The DNA reads as follows: TGCGCCAGCAGCCAAGATGGCATCGGAGACGTCAATGGCTACACCTTC. The rearranged chain carries TRBV4-3 and TRBJ1-2; the D gene identity is not certain. In the germline V gene, CDR1 corresponds to LGHNA and CDR2 to YSLEER. The CDR3 runs 16 amino acids, cysteine and phenylalanine included. The retained sequence is limited to the CDR3, 48 bases, with the frame set at the first base. V is cut by 0 bases and J by 6 bases, and the space between the germline ends is 17 bases.